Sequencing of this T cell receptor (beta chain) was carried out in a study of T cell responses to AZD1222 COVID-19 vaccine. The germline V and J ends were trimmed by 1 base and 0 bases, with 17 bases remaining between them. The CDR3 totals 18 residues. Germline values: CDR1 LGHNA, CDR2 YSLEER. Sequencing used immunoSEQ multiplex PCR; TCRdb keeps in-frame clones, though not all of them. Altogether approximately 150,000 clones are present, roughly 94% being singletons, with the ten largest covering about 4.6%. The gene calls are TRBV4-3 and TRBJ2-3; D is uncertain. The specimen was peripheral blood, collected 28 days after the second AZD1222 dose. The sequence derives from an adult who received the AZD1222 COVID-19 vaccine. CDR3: CASSQGPAFLVSTDTQYF. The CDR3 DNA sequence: TGCGCCAGCAGCCAAGGCCCTGCCTTTTTGGTTAGCACAGATACGCAGTATTTT.